This T cell receptor beta chain comes out of a study of T-cell memory formation after mild COVID-19. Turning to the study itself: Largely donor-specific sequence clusters came from a couple of donors. Whole-study results and caveats: Pre-infection memory carried some responding clones, suggesting that cross-reactive memory joined. Mainly in CM and EM were contracting CD4+ clones; CD8+ were in EMRA.

Comment on this clonotype: Its antigen remains unidentified.

Constant-segment primers were used for 5'RACE, and the resulting TCR alpha and TCR beta cDNA libraries carried sample barcodes and UMIs. TCRdb recomputed calls from the 5' RACE reads with MiXCR, one row per CDR3 protein. Among almost 550,000 distinct CDR3 sequences, roughly 20% were seen once, and the ten largest hold approximately 13%. With 4 bases clipped from V and 7 bases from J, the junction kept 5 bases outside the gene matches. This CDR3 contains 14 residues. Germline loops: CDR1 SGHNT, CDR2 YYREEE (reference sequence). This clonotype was obtained from an adult woman who had mild COVID-19 (a few samples of this study predate the infection). Cell type and time point are not known. Specimen: PBMCs or a T cell subset sorted from them (not recorded which). V is TRBV5-4 and J is TRBJ1-6; 7 positions agree with TRBD1. CDR3 loop: CASSLRDRNSPLHF. Here the CDR3 DNA reads TGTGCCAGCAGCCTCCGGGACAGAAATTCACCCCTCCACTTT.